This T cell receptor beta chain was sequenced for a study of control samples from healthy donors and cancer patients. The table lists this clone with a count of one. V was shortened by 3 bases and J by 2 bases, with 9 bases between the two germline ends. The germline CDR1 and CDR2 sequences are SGHNT and YYREEE (reference sequence). CDR3 size: 14 residues. Sequencing used immunoSEQ multiplex PCR; TCRdb keeps in-frame clones, though not all of them. The sample has 160,000 or so clones; 96% are singletons. Sequencing was done on a sample of blood. The genes are TRBV5-4 and TRBJ1-3; TRBD1 is a possible D gene (6 bases). The sequence was collected from a woman in her 30s in good health. The CDR3 nucleotides are TGTGCCAGCAGCTCGAGACAGGCTGGAAACACCATATATTTT. This encodes CASSSRQAGNTIYF.